The rows below give T cell receptor beta chains drawn from one sample of a study of blood T cell repertoires in COVID-19. Method: immunoSEQ multiplex PCR; TCRdb's copy keeps in-frame clones and lacks some. In the table there are about 94,000 clones, over 75% of which are singletons. The sequencing sample was made of peripheral blood. The source is a woman of 80 years or more with acute or convalescent COVID-19. The CDR3 runs from the conserved cysteine through the conserved F or W. A D gene is named only where the DNA matches it firmly. A row's size may be missing; if present it is once, few, many or a size class.

v_gene: TRBV7-9
d_gene: NA
j_gene: TRBJ2-5
len: 18
abundance: NA
CDR3aa: CASSLKRVPGQGSETQYF
CDR3nt: TGTGCCAGCAGCCTAAAAAGAGTTCCGGGACAAGGGTCTGAGACCCAGTACTTC

v_gene: TRBV6-6
d_gene: NA
j_gene: TRBJ2-7
len: 14
abundance: NA
CDR3aa: CASSYGPRGYEQYF
CDR3nt: TGTGCCAGCAGTTACGGACCCCGGGGCTACGAGCAGTACTTC

v_gene: TRBV5-4
d_gene: TRBD1
j_gene: TRBJ1-2
len: 15
abundance: NA
CDR3aa: CASSGPDRGNYGYTF
CDR3nt: TGTGCCAGCAGCGGGCCGGACAGGGGTAACTATGGCTACACCTTC

v_gene: TRBV7-2
d_gene: NA
j_gene: TRBJ1-2
len: 14
abundance: NA
CDR3aa: CASSFRNEIYGYTF
CDR3nt: TGTGCCAGCAGCTTCAGGAACGAAATCTATGGCTACACCTTC

v_gene: TRBV7-7
d_gene: NA
j_gene: TRBJ2-7
len: 13
abundance: NA
CDR3aa: CASSLERGGEQYF
CDR3nt: TGTGCTAGCAGCTTAGAAAGGGGGGGCGAGCAGTACTTC

v_gene: TRBV2
d_gene: NA
j_gene: TRBJ1-1
len: 14
abundance: NA
CDR3aa: CASSDYGFGTEAFF
CDR3nt: TGTGCCAGCAGTGATTATGGTTTCGGTACTGAAGCTTTCTTT

v_gene: TRBV7-9
d_gene: TRBD1
j_gene: TRBJ2-5
len: 12
abundance: NA
CDR3aa: CASSPTGETQYF
CDR3nt: TGTGCCAGCAGCCCGACAGGGGAGACCCAGTACTTC

v_gene: TRBV6-1
d_gene: NA
j_gene: TRBJ1-2
len: 15
abundance: NA
CDR3aa: CASSEATRSNYGYTF
CDR3nt: TGTGCCAGCAGTGAAGCGACAAGATCTAACTATGGCTACACCTTC

v_gene: TRBV10-3
d_gene: NA
j_gene: TRBJ1-2
len: 14
abundance: once
CDR3aa: CAISESTGKAGYTF
CDR3nt: TGTGCCATCAGTGAGTCCACAGGGAAGGCTGGCTACACCTTC

v_gene: TRBV7-8
d_gene: TRBD1
j_gene: TRBJ1-1
len: 17
abundance: NA
CDR3aa: CASSWGGTGVVNTEAFF
CDR3nt: TGTGCCAGCAGCTGGGGGGGGACAGGGGTGGTGAACACTGAAGCTTTCTTT

v_gene: TRBV11-2
d_gene: TRBD2
j_gene: TRBJ2-5
len: 15
abundance: NA
CDR3aa: CASSLTSGGIETQYF
CDR3nt: TGTGCCAGCAGCCTAACTAGCGGGGGGATCGAGACCCAGTACTTC

v_gene: TRBV5-4
d_gene: TRBD1
j_gene: TRBJ2-7
len: 14
abundance: NA
CDR3aa: CASSRGTGAYEQYF
CDR3nt: TGTGCCAGCTCCCGAGGGACAGGGGCCTACGAGCAGTACTTC

v_gene: TRBV12-3/TRBV12-4
d_gene: NA
j_gene: TRBJ1-1
len: 12
abundance: NA
CDR3aa: CASSRTVTEAFF
CDR3nt: TGTGCCAGCAGTAGGACAGTAACTGAAGCTTTCTTT

v_gene: TRBV20-1
d_gene: NA
j_gene: TRBJ2-1
len: 14
abundance: NA
CDR3aa: CSASKPSTYNEQFF
CDR3nt: TGCAGTGCTAGTAAGCCCTCGACCTACAATGAGCAGTTCTTC

v_gene: TRBV6-5
d_gene: NA
j_gene: TRBJ1-1
len: 15
abundance: NA
CDR3aa: CASRLQGQGNTEAFF
CDR3nt: TGTGCCAGCAGACTGCAGGGGCAAGGGAACACTGAAGCTTTCTTT

v_gene: TRBV2
d_gene: NA
j_gene: TRBJ2-1
len: 15
abundance: NA
CDR3aa: CASTRDSKSYNEQFF
CDR3nt: TGTGCCAGCACCCGGGACTCAAAATCCTACAATGAGCAGTTCTTC

v_gene: TRBV5-4
d_gene: TRBD2
j_gene: TRBJ2-7
len: 18
abundance: NA
CDR3aa: CASSSGTSGRSPPYEQYF
CDR3nt: TGTGCCAGCAGCTCCGGGACTAGCGGGAGGAGCCCCCCTTACGAGCAGTACTTC

v_gene: TRBV6-5
d_gene: NA
j_gene: TRBJ2-7
len: 11
abundance: NA
CDR3aa: CASSLQGLLYF
CDR3nt: TGTGCCAGCAGTCTACAGGGTCTGCTGTACTTC

v_gene: TRBV4-2
d_gene: NA
j_gene: TRBJ2-7
len: 12
abundance: NA
CDR3aa: CASSQDRGEQYF
CDR3nt: TGTGCCAGCAGCCAAGACAGGGGCGAGCAGTACTTC

v_gene: TRBV7-2
d_gene: NA
j_gene: TRBJ2-2
len: 15
abundance: NA
CDR3aa: CASSPGGTNTGELFF
CDR3nt: TGTGCCAGCAGCCCCGGGGGAACGAACACCGGGGAGCTGTTTTTT

v_gene: TRBV3-1/TRBV3-2
d_gene: NA
j_gene: TRBJ2-1
len: 13
abundance: NA
CDR3aa: CASSPSSYNEQFF
CDR3nt: TGTGCCAGCAGCCCATCCTCCTACAATGAGCAGTTCTTC

v_gene: TRBV5-1
d_gene: TRBD1
j_gene: TRBJ2-7
len: 13
abundance: NA
CDR3aa: CARCRGHLGEQYF
CDR3nt: TGCGCCAGGTGCAGGGGGCACCTAGGCGAGCAGTACTTC

v_gene: TRBV5-1
d_gene: NA
j_gene: TRBJ1-2
len: 15
abundance: few
CDR3aa: CASSPVSGGRRGYTF
CDR3nt: TGCGCCAGCAGCCCGGTTAGCGGGGGGCGCAGGGGCTACACCTTC

v_gene: TRBV6-6
d_gene: TRBD1
j_gene: TRBJ2-7
len: 14
abundance: NA
CDR3aa: CASSYSTGVYEQYF
CDR3nt: TGTGCCAGCAGTTACTCGACAGGGGTATACGAGCAGTACTTC

v_gene: TRBV5-1
d_gene: TRBD2
j_gene: TRBJ2-7
len: 14
abundance: NA
CDR3aa: CASSLLAAPYEQYF
CDR3nt: TGCGCCAGCAGCCTGCTAGCGGCCCCCTACGAGCAGTACTTC

v_gene: TRBV7-2
d_gene: NA
j_gene: TRBJ1-3
len: 15
abundance: NA
CDR3aa: CASSLVEQGRNTIYF
CDR3nt: TGTGCCAGCAGCTTAGTGGAACAGGGACGGAACACCATATATTTT

v_gene: TRBV11-2
d_gene: NA
j_gene: TRBJ1-2
len: 14
abundance: once
CDR3aa: CASSLEGRAHGYTF
CDR3nt: TGTGCCAGCAGCTTAGAGGGCAGGGCCCATGGCTACACCTTC

v_gene: TRBV19
d_gene: NA
j_gene: TRBJ1-4
len: 12
abundance: NA
CDR3aa: CASSIRSEKLFF
CDR3nt: TGTGCCAGTAGTATCCGGAGTGAAAAACTGTTTTTT

v_gene: TRBV25-1
d_gene: NA
j_gene: TRBJ1-3
len: 14
abundance: NA
CDR3aa: CASTSTLFENTIYF
CDR3nt: TGTGCCAGCACTTCTACCCTCTTCGAAAACACCATATATTTT

v_gene: TRBV2
d_gene: TRBD1
j_gene: TRBJ2-5
len: 15
abundance: NA
CDR3aa: CASSSGTGKKETQYF
CDR3nt: TGTGCCAGCTCCTCGGGGACAGGGAAGAAAGAGACCCAGTACTTC

v_gene: TRBV7-9
d_gene: NA
j_gene: TRBJ1-1
len: 16
abundance: once
CDR3aa: CASSPPGWLRNTEAFF
CDR3nt: TGTGCCAGCAGCCCGCCGGGGTGGTTGAGGAACACTGAAGCTTTCTTT

v_gene: TRBV7-2
d_gene: NA
j_gene: TRBJ1-2
len: 13
abundance: NA
CDR3aa: CASSLLGPYGYTF
CDR3nt: TGTGCCAGCAGCTTACTGGGGCCCTATGGCTACACCTTC

v_gene: TRBV29-1
d_gene: NA
j_gene: TRBJ1-2
len: 14
abundance: NA
CDR3aa: CSVLPGGAGNGYTF
CDR3nt: TGCAGCGTACTACCTGGGGGGGCAGGGAATGGCTACACCTTC

v_gene: TRBV30
d_gene: TRBD1
j_gene: TRBJ1-2
len: 14
abundance: NA
CDR3aa: CAWSVSGGHYGYTF
CDR3nt: TGTGCCTGGAGTGTATCAGGGGGACACTATGGCTACACCTTC

v_gene: TRBV6-1
d_gene: NA
j_gene: TRBJ1-2
len: 14
abundance: NA
CDR3aa: CASSEQGWNYGYTF
CDR3nt: TGTGCCAGCAGTGAACAGGGTTGGAACTATGGCTACACCTTC